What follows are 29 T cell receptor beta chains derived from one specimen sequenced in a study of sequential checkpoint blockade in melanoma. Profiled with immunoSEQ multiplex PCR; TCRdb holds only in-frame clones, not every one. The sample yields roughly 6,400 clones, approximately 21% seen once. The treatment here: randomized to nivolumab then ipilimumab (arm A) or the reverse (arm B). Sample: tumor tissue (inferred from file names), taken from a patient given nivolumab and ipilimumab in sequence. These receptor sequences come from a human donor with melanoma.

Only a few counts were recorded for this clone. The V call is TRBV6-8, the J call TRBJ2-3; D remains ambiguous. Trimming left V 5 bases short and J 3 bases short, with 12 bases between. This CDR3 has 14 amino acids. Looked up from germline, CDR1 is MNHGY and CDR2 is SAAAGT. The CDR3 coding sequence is TGTGCCAGCAGTGGTCGAATGGGGACAGATACGCAGTATTTT. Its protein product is CASSGRMGTDTQYF.

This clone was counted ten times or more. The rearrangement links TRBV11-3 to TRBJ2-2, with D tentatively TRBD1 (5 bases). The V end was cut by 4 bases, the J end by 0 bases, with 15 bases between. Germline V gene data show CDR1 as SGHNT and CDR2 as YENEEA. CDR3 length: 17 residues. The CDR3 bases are TGTGCCAGCAGCTCCCAAGACAGAACAACGAACACCGGGGAGCTGTTTTTT. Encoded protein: CASSSQDRTTNTGELFF. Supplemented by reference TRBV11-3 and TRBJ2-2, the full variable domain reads EAGVVQSPRYKIIEKKQPVAFWCNPISGHNTLYWYLQNLGQGPELLIRYENEEAVDDSQLPKDRFSAERLKGVDSTLKIQPAELGDSAVYLCASSSQDRTTNTGELFFGEGSRLTVL.

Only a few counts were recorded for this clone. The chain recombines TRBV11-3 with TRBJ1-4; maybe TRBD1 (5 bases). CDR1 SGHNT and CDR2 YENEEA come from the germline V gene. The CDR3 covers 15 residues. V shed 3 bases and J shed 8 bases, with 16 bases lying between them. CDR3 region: CASSLRPDGGEKLFF. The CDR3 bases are TGTGCCAGCAGCTTGCGCCCAGACGGGGGGGAAAAACTGTTTTTT.

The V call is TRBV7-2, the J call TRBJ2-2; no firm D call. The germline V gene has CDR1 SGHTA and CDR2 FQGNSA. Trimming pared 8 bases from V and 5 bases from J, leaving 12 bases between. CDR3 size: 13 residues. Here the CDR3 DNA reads TGTGCCAGCCGGGCCTCCGCTACCGGGGAGCTGTTTTTT. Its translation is CASRASATGELFF. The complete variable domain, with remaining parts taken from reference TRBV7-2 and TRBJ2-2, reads GAGVSQSPSNKVTEKGKDVELRCDPISGHTALYWYRQSLGQGLEFLIYFQGNSAPDKSGLPSDRFSAERTGGSVSTLTIQRTQQEDSAVYLCASRASATGELFFGEGSRLTVL.

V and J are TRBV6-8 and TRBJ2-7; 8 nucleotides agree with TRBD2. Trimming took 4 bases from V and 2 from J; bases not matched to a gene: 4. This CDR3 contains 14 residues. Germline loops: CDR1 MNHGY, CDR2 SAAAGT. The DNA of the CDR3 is TGTGCCAGCAGTTTGGGCGGGAGGCCCTACGAGCAGTACTTC. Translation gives CASSLGGRPYEQYF.

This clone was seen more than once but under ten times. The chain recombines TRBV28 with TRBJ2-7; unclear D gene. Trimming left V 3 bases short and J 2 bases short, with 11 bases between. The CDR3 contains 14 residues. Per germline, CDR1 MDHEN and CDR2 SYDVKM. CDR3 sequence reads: CASSFLELPYEQYF. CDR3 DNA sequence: TGTGCCAGCAGTTTTCTTGAGCTGCCCTACGAGCAGTACTTC.

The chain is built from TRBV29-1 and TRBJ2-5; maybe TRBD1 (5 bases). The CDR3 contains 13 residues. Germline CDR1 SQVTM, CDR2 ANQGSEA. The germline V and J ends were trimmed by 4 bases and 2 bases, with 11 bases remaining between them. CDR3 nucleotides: TGCAGCGTTGTTCAGGGATATCAAGAGACCCAGTACTTC. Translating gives CSVVQGYQETQYF.

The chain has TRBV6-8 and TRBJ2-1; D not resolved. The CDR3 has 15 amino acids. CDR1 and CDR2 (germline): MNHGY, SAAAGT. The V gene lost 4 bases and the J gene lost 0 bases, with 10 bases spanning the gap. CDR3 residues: CASSSISFSYNEQFF. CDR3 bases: TGTGCCAGCAGTTCCATATCGTTCTCCTACAATGAGCAGTTCTTC.

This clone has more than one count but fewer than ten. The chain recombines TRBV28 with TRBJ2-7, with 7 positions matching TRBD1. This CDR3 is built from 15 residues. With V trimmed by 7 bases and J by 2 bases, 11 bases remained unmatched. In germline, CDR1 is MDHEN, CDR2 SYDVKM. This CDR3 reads CASTYYRGWTYEQYF. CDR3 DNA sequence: TGTGCCAGCACTTACTACAGGGGATGGACCTACGAGCAGTACTTC.

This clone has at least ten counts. In DNA, the CDR3 is TGCGCCAGCAGCCAGCTGAGTGGGGCCTATGGCTACACCTTC. Protein sequence: CASSQLSGAYGYTF. This rearrangement joins TRBV1 to TRBJ1-2; the DNA was not used to check the table's D call, TRBD1. TRBV1 corresponds to a pseudogene. CDR3 length: 14 amino acids.

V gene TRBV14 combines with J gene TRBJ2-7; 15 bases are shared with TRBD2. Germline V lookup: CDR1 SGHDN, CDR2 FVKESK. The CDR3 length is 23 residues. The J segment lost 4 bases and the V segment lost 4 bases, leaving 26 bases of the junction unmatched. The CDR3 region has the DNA TGTGCCAGCAGCCGATACAGGGTTCGGACTAGCGGGAGGGAGCCCACAATTCTTTACGAGCAGTACTTC. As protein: CASSRYRVRTSGREPTILYEQYF.

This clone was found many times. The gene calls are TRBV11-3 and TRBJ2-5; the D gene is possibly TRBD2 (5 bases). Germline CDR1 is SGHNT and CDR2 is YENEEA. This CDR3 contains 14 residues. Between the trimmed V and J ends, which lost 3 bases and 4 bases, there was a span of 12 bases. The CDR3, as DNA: TGTGCCAGCAGCTTTCCGGGGAACATAGAGACCCAGTACTTC. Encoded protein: CASSFPGNIETQYF.

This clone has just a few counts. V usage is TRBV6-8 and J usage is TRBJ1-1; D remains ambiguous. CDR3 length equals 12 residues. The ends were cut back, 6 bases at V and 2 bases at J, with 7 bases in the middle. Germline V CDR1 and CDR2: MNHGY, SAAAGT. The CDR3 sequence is CASRFRNTEAFF. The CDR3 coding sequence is TGTGCCAGCAGGTTCCGAAACACTGAAGCTTTCTTT.

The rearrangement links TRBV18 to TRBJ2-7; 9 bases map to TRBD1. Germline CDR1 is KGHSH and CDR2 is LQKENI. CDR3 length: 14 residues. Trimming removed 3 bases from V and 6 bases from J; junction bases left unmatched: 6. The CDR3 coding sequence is TGTGCCAGCTCACCCCCGGGACAGGGTTTCGAGCAGTACTTC. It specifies CASSPPGQGFEQYF.

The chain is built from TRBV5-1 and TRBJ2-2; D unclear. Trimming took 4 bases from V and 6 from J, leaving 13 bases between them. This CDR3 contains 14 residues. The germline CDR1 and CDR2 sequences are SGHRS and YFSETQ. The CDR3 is CASSHSPGSGELFF. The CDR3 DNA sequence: TGCGCCAGCAGCCACTCGCCCGGATCCGGGGAGCTGTTTTTT.

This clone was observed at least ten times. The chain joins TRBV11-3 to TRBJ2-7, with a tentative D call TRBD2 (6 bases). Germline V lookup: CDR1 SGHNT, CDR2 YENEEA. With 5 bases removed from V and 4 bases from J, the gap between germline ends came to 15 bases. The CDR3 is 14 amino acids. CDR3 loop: CASSNRDWPYEQYF. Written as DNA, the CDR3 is TGTGCCAGCAGCAACCGGGACTGGCCTTACGAGCAGTACTTC.

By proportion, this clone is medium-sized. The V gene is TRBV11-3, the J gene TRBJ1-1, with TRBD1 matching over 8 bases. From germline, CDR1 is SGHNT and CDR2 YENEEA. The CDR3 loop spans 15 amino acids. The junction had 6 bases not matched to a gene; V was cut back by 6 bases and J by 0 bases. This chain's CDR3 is CASSRNRGLNTEAFF. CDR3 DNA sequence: TGTGCCAGCAGTCGAAACAGGGGGTTGAACACTGAAGCTTTCTTT.

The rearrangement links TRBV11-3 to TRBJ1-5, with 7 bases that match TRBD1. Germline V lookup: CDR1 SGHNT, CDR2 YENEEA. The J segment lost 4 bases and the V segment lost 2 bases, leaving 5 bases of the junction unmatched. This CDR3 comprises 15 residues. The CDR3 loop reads CASSLTGVRNQPQHF. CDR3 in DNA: TGTGCCAGCAGCTTAACAGGGGTCCGGAATCAGCCCCAGCATTTT.

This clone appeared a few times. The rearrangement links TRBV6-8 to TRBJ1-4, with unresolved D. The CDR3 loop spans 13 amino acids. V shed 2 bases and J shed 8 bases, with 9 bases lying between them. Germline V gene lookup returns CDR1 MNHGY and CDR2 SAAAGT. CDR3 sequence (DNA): TGTGCCAGCAGTTACGGATTAGTCGAAAAACTGTTTTTT. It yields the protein CASSYGLVEKLFF.

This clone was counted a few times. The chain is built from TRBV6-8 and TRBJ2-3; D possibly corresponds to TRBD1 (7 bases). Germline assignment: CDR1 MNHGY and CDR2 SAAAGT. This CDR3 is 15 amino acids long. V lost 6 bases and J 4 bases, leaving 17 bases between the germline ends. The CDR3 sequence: CASSRSQGEADTQYF. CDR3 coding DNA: TGTGCCAGCAGCCGGAGTCAGGGGGAGGCAGATACGCAGTATTTT.

In DNA form, the CDR3 reads TGCGCCAGCAGCCAAGCCCCACTAGCGGGAGGGGGTTGGGGCTCCTACAATGAGCAGTTCTTC. This sequence encodes CASSQAPLAGGGWGSYNEQFF. The V and J genes are TRBV1 and TRBJ2-1; whether TRBD2, the table's D call, matches the DNA was not checked. TRBV1 has pseudogene status. The CDR3 contains 21 residues.

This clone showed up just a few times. CDR3 sequence (DNA): TGTGCCTGGAGTATAGCGGGAGGCCTCACAGATACGCAGTATTTT. Amino acids: CAWSIAGGLTDTQYF. The gene calls are TRBV30 and TRBJ2-3; TRBD2 aligns across 10 bases. V was pared by 2 bases and J by 2 bases, with 4 bases of the junction left unmatched. CDR1 GTSNPN and CDR2 SVGIG come from the germline V gene (reference sequence). CDR3 length: 15 residues. The variable domain in full, with the rest retrieved from reference TRBV30 and TRBJ2-3, is SQTIHQWPATLVQPVGSPLSLECTVEGTSNPNLYWYRQAAGRGLQLLFYSVGIGQISSEVPQNLSASRPQDRQFILSSKKLLLSDSGFYLCAWSIAGGLTDTQYFGPGTRLTVL.

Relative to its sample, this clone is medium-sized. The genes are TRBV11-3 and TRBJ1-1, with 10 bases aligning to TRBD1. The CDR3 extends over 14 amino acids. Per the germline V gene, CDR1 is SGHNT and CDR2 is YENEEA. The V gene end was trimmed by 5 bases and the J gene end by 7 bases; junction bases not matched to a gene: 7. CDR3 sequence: CASSQRQGAGEAFF. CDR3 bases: TGTGCCAGCAGCCAAAGACAGGGGGCAGGTGAAGCTTTCTTT. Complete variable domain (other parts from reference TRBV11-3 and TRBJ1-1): EAGVVQSPRYKIIEKKQPVAFWCNPISGHNTLYWYLQNLGQGPELLIRYENEEAVDDSQLPKDRFSAERLKGVDSTLKIQPAELGDSAVYLCASSQRQGAGEAFFGQGTRLTVV.

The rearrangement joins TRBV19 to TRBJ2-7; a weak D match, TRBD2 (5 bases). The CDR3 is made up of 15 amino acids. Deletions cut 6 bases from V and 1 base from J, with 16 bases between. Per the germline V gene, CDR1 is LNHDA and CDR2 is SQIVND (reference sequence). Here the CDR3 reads CASRTAFSGSYEQYF. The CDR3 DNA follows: TGTGCCAGTAGAACAGCTTTCAGCGGATCCTACGAGCAGTACTTC.

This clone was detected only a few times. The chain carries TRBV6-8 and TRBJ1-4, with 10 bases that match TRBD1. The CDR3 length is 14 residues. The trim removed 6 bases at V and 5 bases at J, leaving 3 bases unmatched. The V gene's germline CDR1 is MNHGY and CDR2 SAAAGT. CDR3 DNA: TGTGCCAGCAGCCCGGGACAGGGGAATGAAAAACTGTTTTTT. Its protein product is CASSPGQGNEKLFF.

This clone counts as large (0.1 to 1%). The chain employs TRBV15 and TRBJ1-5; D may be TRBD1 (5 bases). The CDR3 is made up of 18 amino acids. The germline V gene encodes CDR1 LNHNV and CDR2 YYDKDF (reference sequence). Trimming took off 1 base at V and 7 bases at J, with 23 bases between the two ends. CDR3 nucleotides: TGTGCCACCAGCAGAGCTGACGGGGAGCCCTCGCGGGACCAGCCCCAGCATTTT. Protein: CATSRADGEPSRDQPQHF. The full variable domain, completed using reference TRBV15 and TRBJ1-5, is DAMVIQNPRYQVTQFGKPVTLSCSQTLNHNVMYWYQQKSSQAPKLLFHYYDKDFNNEADTPDNFQSRRPNTSFCFLDIRSPGLGDTAMYLCATSRADGEPSRDQPQHFGDGTRLSIL.

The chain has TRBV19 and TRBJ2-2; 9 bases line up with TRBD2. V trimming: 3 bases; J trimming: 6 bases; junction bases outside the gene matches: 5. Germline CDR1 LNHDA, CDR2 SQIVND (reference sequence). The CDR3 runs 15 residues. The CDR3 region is CASSIRLAGPGELFF. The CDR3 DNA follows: TGTGCCAGTAGTATTAGGCTAGCGGGACCCGGGGAGCTGTTTTTT.

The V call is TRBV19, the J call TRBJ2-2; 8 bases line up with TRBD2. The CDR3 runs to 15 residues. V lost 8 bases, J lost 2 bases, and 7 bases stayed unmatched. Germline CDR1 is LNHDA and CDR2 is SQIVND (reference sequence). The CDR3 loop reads CASASGSVNTGELFF. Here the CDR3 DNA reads TGTGCCAGTGCCAGCGGGAGTGTTAACACCGGGGAGCTGTTTTTT. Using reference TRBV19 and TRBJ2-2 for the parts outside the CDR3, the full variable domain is DGGITQSPKYLFRKEGQNVTLSCEQNLNHDAMYWYRQDPGQGLRLIYYSQIVNDFQKGDIAEGYSVSREKKESFPLTVTSAQKNPTAFYLCASASGSVNTGELFFGEGSRLTVL.

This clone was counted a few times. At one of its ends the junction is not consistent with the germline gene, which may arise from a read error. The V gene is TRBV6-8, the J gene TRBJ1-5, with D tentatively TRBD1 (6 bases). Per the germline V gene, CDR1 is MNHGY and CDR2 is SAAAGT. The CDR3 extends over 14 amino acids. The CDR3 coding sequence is TGTGCCATCAGTGGCGGACAGACTTATCAGCCCCAGCATTTT. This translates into CAISGGQTYQPQHF.